The 21 T cell receptor beta chains below all came from one sample that was sequenced in a study of blood T cell repertoires in COVID-19 (dated by TCRdb to about 2020). Library preparation employed the immunoSEQ multiplex PCR assay. The immuneACCESS repertoire file appears here via TCRdb, limited to in-frame rearrangements. These files lack a portion of the clones; in checked studies, under half of the deficit traces to unresolved V genes, and the cause of the others is not known. A total of approximately 180,000 clones appear in this sample, 70% to 90% of them only once. The ten largest clones add up to approximately 10% of the sample. Sequencing was performed on peripheral blood. All receptors come from a human donor with active or convalescent COVID-19. The donor label of this sample is uncertain.

This clone was recorded a few times. The chain uses TRBV7-3 and TRBJ2-5; the D gene is possibly TRBD2 (5 bases). The germline V and J ends were trimmed by 3 bases and 6 bases, with 11 bases remaining between them. The germline V gene encodes CDR1 SGHTA and CDR2 FQGTGA. The CDR3 length is 13 residues. In DNA, the CDR3 is TGTGCCAGCAGCTTGGAGGCCTCTCAGACCCAGTACTTC. It is translated as CASSLEASQTQYF.

This clone came up once. This chain joins TRBV10-3 and TRBJ1-2; 7 nucleotides agree with TRBD1. V gave up 0 bases and J gave up 2 bases; unmatched junction bases: 9. Germline-derived CDR1 and CDR2 are ENHRY and SYGVKD. The length of the CDR3 is 17 residues. DNA of the CDR3: TGTGCCATCAGTGAGTCGTCAGGGGGGTCCCCCAACTATGGCTACACCTTC. Translation gives CAISESSGGSPNYGYTF.

The J gene is TRBJ2-7, the V gene TRBV4-2; perhaps TRBD2 as D (5 bases). The CDR3 has 16 residues. V shed 1 base and J shed 1 base, with 14 bases lying between them. Looked up from germline, CDR1 is LGHNA and CDR2 is YNFKEQ. CDR3 sequence (DNA): TGTGCCAGCAGCCAAGTGGCCGGGCGCGGGTCCTACGAGCAGTACTTC. This sequence encodes CASSQVAGRGSYEQYF.

This clone was recorded a few times. The chain uses TRBV11-2 and TRBJ1-2, with no clear D. The V gene lost 0 bases and the J gene lost 3 bases, with 11 bases spanning the gap. The CDR3 runs to 15 residues. The germline CDR1 and CDR2 sequences are SGHAT and FQNNGV. CDR3 residues: CASSLEVESYYGYTF. The CDR3 DNA reads TGTGCCAGCAGCTTAGAGGTGGAGAGCTACTATGGCTACACCTTC.

This clone showed up just once. DNA of the CDR3: TGTGCCAGTAGTATAGGCGGGGGGGCCGCAGATACGCAGTATTTT. This translates into CASSIGGGAADTQYF. V gene TRBV19 combines with J gene TRBJ2-3, with 9 bases fitting TRBD2. This CDR3 spans 15 amino acids. V trimming: 1 base; J trimming: 4 bases; junction bases outside the gene matches: 3. Germline V gives CDR1 LNHDA, CDR2 SQIVND (reference sequence).

V and J are TRBV28 and TRBJ2-7, with 9 bases that match TRBD1. The CDR3 loop spans 17 amino acids. V shed 6 bases, J shed 3 bases, and the junction held 15 bases outside the gene matches. Germline V gene lookup returns CDR1 MDHEN and CDR2 SYDVKM. The CDR3 here is CASSPRDRVIRGYEQYF. DNA for the CDR3: TGTGCCAGCAGCCCCCGGGACAGGGTGATACGAGGCTACGAGCAGTACTTC.

The chain carries TRBV10-2 and TRBJ1-2, with D possibly being TRBD1 (5 bases). The CDR3 is made up of 13 amino acids. Germline CDR1 WSHSY, CDR2 SAAADI. V gave up 5 bases and J gave up 6 bases, with 13 bases separating them. The CDR3 is CASSKDIDDGYTF. The CDR3 DNA follows: TGCGCCAGCAGTAAGGACATAGACGATGGCTACACCTTC.

The V call is TRBV2, the J call TRBJ1-1; 10 bases align to TRBD1. The germline gives CDR1 SNHLY, CDR2 FYNNEI. The CDR3 extends over 15 amino acids. Unmatched junction bases numbered 5, after V lost 7 bases and J lost 0 bases. The chain's CDR3 is CASTGQGKMNTEAFF. CDR3 DNA: TGTGCCAGCACGGGACAGGGGAAAATGAACACTGAAGCTTTCTTT.

The chain links TRBV27 to TRBJ1-4; TRBD1 aligns across 9 bases. Germline values: CDR1 MNHEY, CDR2 SMNVEV (reference sequence). J was trimmed by 3 bases and V by 5 bases; bases with no gene match: 7. The CDR3 runs 16 residues. In nucleotides, the CDR3 is TGTGCCAGCAGTCCCGGGACAGGGAAAGCTAATGAAAAACTGTTTTTT. Protein product: CASSPGTGKANEKLFF.

The rearrangement uses TRBV10-3 and TRBJ2-1, with D tentatively TRBD2 (7 bases). V was cut by 8 bases and J by 5 bases, with 10 bases left in between. The germline V gene has CDR1 ENHRY and CDR2 SYGVKD. The length of the CDR3 is 12 residues. This chain's CDR3 is CAIRGANNEQFF. Written as DNA, the CDR3 is TGTGCCATCCGGGGGGCTAACAATGAGCAGTTCTTC.

The chain joins TRBV5-1 to TRBJ2-1, with 7 bases identical to TRBD1. The CDR3 has 15 amino acids. Germline V gene sequence: CDR1 SGHRS, CDR2 YFSETQ. J lost 7 bases, V lost 6 bases, and 13 bases had no gene match. As DNA, the CDR3 is TGCGCCAGCAAGCAGATGGGACAGCTGAGGAATGAGCAGTTCTTC. This sequence encodes CASKQMGQLRNEQFF.

This chain links TRBV18 with TRBJ2-7; tentatively, D is TRBD2 (5 bases). From germline, CDR1 is KGHSH and CDR2 LQKENI. CDR3 length: 13 residues. Trimming shortened V by 1 base and J by 2 bases, and 6 bases separated the two germline ends. CDR3 DNA sequence: TGTGCCAGCTCACCACGAGGGCCCTACGAGCAGTACTTC. Its protein is CASSPRGPYEQYF. Full variable domain (missing parts from reference TRBV18 and TRBJ2-7): NAGVMQNPRHLVRRRGQEARLRCSPMKGHSHVYWYRQLPEEGLKFMVYLQKENIIDESGMPKERFSAEFPKEGPSILRIQQVVRGDSAAYFCASSPRGPYEQYFGPGTRLTVT.

The V call is TRBV4-3, the J call TRBJ2-7; D possibly corresponds to TRBD2 (5 bases). CDR1 and CDR2 (germline): LGHNA, YSLEER. The CDR3 covers 15 residues. V was pared by 0 bases and J by 6 bases, with 15 bases between. This CDR3 reads CASSQDTGNAGEQYF. The CDR3 DNA is TGCGCCAGCAGCCAAGACACGGGAAACGCAGGCGAGCAGTACTTC.

This sequence joins TRBV5-6 and TRBJ1-2; no clear D gene. Germline V gives CDR1 SGHDT, CDR2 YYEEEE. The ends were cut back, 1 base at V and 2 bases at J, with 6 bases in the middle. The CDR3 spans 13 residues. The CDR3 region is CASSLNRNYGYTF. In DNA, the CDR3 is TGTGCCAGCAGCTTGAACAGAAACTATGGCTACACCTTC.

The chain employs TRBV7-7 and TRBJ2-3, with 9 nucleotides matching TRBD2. This CDR3 region has 14 residues. V lost 5 bases, J lost 5 bases, and 5 bases stayed unmatched. Germline assignment: CDR1 SSHAT and CDR2 FNYEAQ (reference sequence). For the CDR3, the DNA is TGTGCCAGCAGCCCCCTAGCGGGGCAAGATACGCAGTATTTT. It translates to CASSPLAGQDTQYF.

The CDR3 nucleotides read TGTGCCAGCAGCTTAAATTATCATGGCTACACCTTC. It translates to CASSLNYHGYTF. The V gene is TRBV13, the J gene TRBJ1-2; D gene unclear. Trimming took off 2 bases at V and 6 bases at J, with 7 bases between the two ends. The CDR3 has 12 residues. CDR1 and CDR2 (germline): PRHDT, FYEKMQ (reference sequence).

This rearrangement joins TRBV9 to TRBJ1-2; 8 bases are shared with TRBD1. V shed 0 bases, J shed 5 bases, and the junction held 3 bases outside the gene matches. Germline values: CDR1 SGDLS, CDR2 YYNGEE. There are 14 residues in the CDR3. The CDR3 loop is CASSVGTGQYGYTF. The CDR3 bases are TGTGCCAGCAGCGTAGGGACAGGGCAGTATGGCTACACCTTC.

The chain links TRBV7-9 to TRBJ2-7; 10 nucleotides line up with TRBD2. Trimming took 0 bases from V and 1 from J; bases not matched to a gene: 6. Germline assignment: CDR1 SEHNR and CDR2 FQNEAQ (reference sequence). This CDR3 contains 17 residues. CDR3 protein: CASSLASGGLYSYEQYF. CDR3 DNA sequence: TGTGCCAGCAGCTTAGCTAGCGGGGGGCTCTATTCCTACGAGCAGTACTTC.

Points on this clone: In the same sample, other DNA sequences code for this CDR3. The chain employs TRBV30 and TRBJ2-7; D not certain. V lost 5 bases to trimming and J lost 1 base, with 6 bases between them. This CDR3 spans 11 amino acids. Per the germline V gene, CDR1 is GTSNPN and CDR2 is SVGIG (reference sequence). CDR3 sequence reads: CAWAGSYEQYF. The DNA of the CDR3 is TGTGCCTGGGCCGGGTCCTACGAGCAGTACTTC.

The chain is built from TRBV2 and TRBJ1-2; TRBD1 agrees at 7 bases. CDR3 length equals 13 residues. The germline V gene encodes CDR1 SNHLY and CDR2 FYNNEI. V was pared by 8 bases and J by 4 bases, with 7 bases of the junction left unmatched. CDR3 region: CASARDSGYGYTF. The CDR3, as DNA: TGTGCCAGCGCCAGGGACAGTGGCTATGGCTACACCTTC.

The chain combines TRBV19 with TRBJ1-1; TRBD1 might be the D (5 bases). Between the trimmed V and J ends, which lost 4 bases and 1 base, there was a span of 10 bases. The CDR3 contains 14 residues. Germline-derived CDR1 and CDR2 are LNHDA and SQIVND (reference sequence). CDR3 sequence: CASSTPGGNTEAFF. The CDR3 DNA reads as TGTGCCAGTAGTACCCCGGGGGGGAACACTGAAGCTTTCTTT.